The clone carrying this T cell receptor beta chain was seen a few times. Its antigen remains unknown. Trimming left V 3 bases short and J 1 base short, with 12 bases between. Germline V gene lookup returns CDR1 SEHNR and CDR2 FQNEAQ (reference sequence). This CDR3 is built from 15 residues. This specimen belongs to a study of identical twins. Findings of the study overall: It was possible that invariant MAIT and iNKT cells partly confounded the zero-insertion analyses.

TCRdb passed the 5' RACE reads through MiXCR, listing each CDR3 protein once. The top ten hold roughly 2.8% of the sample, which has 400,000 to 550,000 distinct CDR3 sequences, roughly 24% seen once. These data also formed part of another study, on T cells expressing NK-cell markers. This second study notes: The study drew TCR beta repertoires from sorted CD3+CD56+NKG2C+, CD3+CD56+NKG2C- and CD3+CD56-NKG2C+ T cells.

What was sequenced was CD4+ T cells sorted from blood. This TCR was recovered from a woman between 18 and 29 years old in good health. The chain has TRBV7-9 and TRBJ1-1; D is uncertain. DNA for the CDR3: TGTGCCAGCAGCTTGGCAGACGCCCGGAACACTGAAGCTTTCTTT. Residues: CASSLADARNTEAFF.